The 20 T cell receptor beta chains given below trace back to one sample, sequenced in a study of Ad26.COV2.S vaccination and SARS-CoV-2 variants. The treatment here: roughly 20 received Ad26.COV2.S at low or high dose, single or two shots; several received placebo; per-sample allocation not given. The samples date from day 63 after the first vaccine or placebo injection. TCRdb's table, derived via immunoSEQ multiplex PCR, lists solely in-frame clones and lacks some. The repertoire holds roughly 700,000 clones, 89% seen once, with approximately 1.5% in the top ten. Sequenced material: peripheral blood, taken in a trial of Ad26.COV2.S vaccine versus placebo. Every receptor here comes from a person aged 18-60 years who received the Ad26.COV2.S COVID-19 vaccine or a placebo.

The chain has TRBV11-2 and TRBJ1-4; 10 bases fit TRBD1. J gave up 5 bases and V 7 bases, and 16 bases lay outside the gene matches. The germline CDR1 and CDR2 sequences are SGHAT and FQNNGV. This CDR3 is 18 amino acids long. The CDR3 reads CASTAAGDRGVKNEKLFF. CDR3 DNA: TGTGCCAGCACCGCGGCGGGGGACAGGGGCGTCAAAAATGAAAAACTGTTTTTT.

The chain uses TRBV3-1 (or the pseudogene TRBV3-2) and TRBJ1-5; maybe TRBD1 (5 bases). Trimming pared 0 bases from V and 6 bases from J, leaving 9 bases between. The germline V gene encodes CDR1 LGHDT and CDR2 YNNKEL (reference sequence). There are 14 residues in the CDR3. Here the CDR3 reads CASSQETRGQPQHF. The CDR3 nucleotides read TGTGCCAGCAGCCAAGAAACGAGGGGTCAGCCCCAGCATTTT.

Here the CDR3 reads CASSTGPLEQYF. The CDR3 nucleotides are TGTGCCAGCTCAACCGGACCGCTCGAGCAGTACTTC. The rearrangement joins TRBV18 to TRBJ2-7; no clear D. The V gene's germline CDR1 is KGHSH and CDR2 LQKENI. Trimming shortened V by 5 bases and J by 6 bases, and 11 bases separated the two germline ends. This CDR3 has 12 residues.

This sequence joins TRBV14 and TRBJ2-3, with D perhaps being TRBD1 or TRBD2 (5 bases each). Trimming cost V 2 bases and J 2 bases, with 17 bases left between them. Germline V gives CDR1 SGHDN, CDR2 FVKESK. The CDR3 totals 17 residues. The CDR3 DNA reads as TGTGCCAGCAGCCAAAGACGGGACGCGTCGCTCACAGATACGCAGTATTTT. This translates into CASSQRRDASLTDTQYF.

This chain connects TRBV7-2 to TRBJ2-7; perhaps D is TRBD1 or TRBD2 (5 bases each). Germline CDR1 SGHTA, CDR2 FQGNSA. The CDR3 covers 14 residues. Trimming cost V 5 bases and J 2 bases, with 13 bases left between them. The CDR3 region has the DNA TGTGCCAGCAGCGCCGGACTGGGGGCCTACGAGCAGTACTTC. Its protein is CASSAGLGAYEQYF.

This clone was seen only a few times. V usage is TRBV3-1 (or the pseudogene TRBV3-2) and J usage is TRBJ1-5, with TRBD1 as a possible D gene (5 bases). Trimming took 6 bases from V and 6 from J, leaving 9 bases between them. Germline V gene data show CDR1 as LGHDT and CDR2 as YNNKEL (reference sequence). The CDR3 is 12 amino acids. DNA for the CDR3: TGTGCCAGCAGTCGCCAGGGTCAGCCCCAGCATTTT. This codes for CASSRQGQPQHF.

The genes are TRBV3-1 (or the pseudogene TRBV3-2) and TRBJ2-1, with D perhaps matching TRBD1 (7 bases). The CDR3 totals 16 residues. CDR1 and CDR2 (germline): LGHDT, YNNKEL (reference sequence). Trimming shortened V by 2 bases and J by 6 bases, and 17 bases separated the two germline ends. The CDR3 DNA follows: TGTGCCAGCAGCCAATGGAGGGGGCGAGCGGGCAATGAGCAGTTCTTC. It codes for CASSQWRGRAGNEQFF.

V is TRBV4-3 and J is TRBJ2-3; 9 bases map to TRBD2. CDR1 and CDR2 (germline): LGHNA, YSLEER. There are 16 residues in the CDR3. V lost 0 bases to trimming and J lost 1 base; unmatched junction nucleotides: 2. For the CDR3, the DNA is TGCGCCAGCAGCCAAGATGCTAGCGGGGGCACAGATACGCAGTATTTT. The encoded protein is CASSQDASGGTDTQYF.

This rearrangement joins TRBV3-1 (or the pseudogene TRBV3-2) to TRBJ1-4; the D is unclear. Germline V lookup: CDR1 LGHDT, CDR2 YNNKEL (reference sequence). Trimming removed 0 bases at V and 8 bases at J, with 7 bases between. The length of the CDR3 is 13 residues. The CDR3 DNA sequence: TGTGCCAGCAGCCAAGATGAGTTAGAAAAACTGTTTTTT. Residues: CASSQDELEKLFF.

The chain is built from TRBV5-4 and TRBJ2-3, with D uncertain. This CDR3 is built from 16 residues. CDR1 and CDR2 (germline): SGHNT, YYREEE (reference sequence). Trimming stripped 2 bases from V and 3 bases from J, with 16 bases between. The CDR3 sequence: CASSFPSPQFTDTQYF. CDR3 nucleotide sequence: TGTGCCAGCAGCTTCCCGTCCCCACAGTTTACAGATACGCAGTATTTT.

V is TRBV15 and J is TRBJ1-2; 7 bases line up with TRBD1. The J segment lost 10 bases and the V segment lost 5 bases, leaving 7 bases of the junction unmatched. The CDR3 contains 12 residues. Germline V gene lookup returns CDR1 LNHNV and CDR2 YYDKDF (reference sequence). In DNA, the CDR3 is TGTGCCACCAGCTCCCGACAGGGAGTCTACACCTTC. It yields the protein CATSSRQGVYTF. The whole variable domain, filled in from reference TRBV15 and TRBJ1-2, reads DAMVIQNPRYQVTQFGKPVTLSCSQTLNHNVMYWYQQKSSQAPKLLFHYYDKDFNNEADTPDNFQSRRPNTSFCFLDIRSPGLGDTAMYLCATSSRQGVYTFGSGTRLTVV.

The V and J genes are TRBV3-1 (or the pseudogene TRBV3-2) and TRBJ1-4; D remains ambiguous. The length of the CDR3 is 16 residues. Germline CDR1 and CDR2: LGHDT and YNNKEL (reference sequence). V shed 2 bases and J shed 0 bases, with 10 bases lying between them. In nucleotides, the CDR3 is TGTGCCAGCAGCCAACCTACGGGTGCAACTAATGAAAAACTGTTTTTT. Encoded protein: CASSQPTGATNEKLFF.

The V and J genes are TRBV6-5 and TRBJ2-7; 7 nucleotides align to TRBD1. V gave up 2 bases and J gave up 4 bases; unmatched junction bases: 5. Germline CDR1 and CDR2: MNHEY and SVGAGI. CDR3 length: 14 amino acids. CDR3 bases: TGTGCCAGCAGTTACGGGACAGCCGTTTACGAGCAGTACTTC. Translation: CASSYGTAVYEQYF.

The J gene is TRBJ1-3, the V gene TRBV19; D ambiguous. V was trimmed by 8 bases and J by 0 bases, leaving 11 bases between them. Per the germline V gene, CDR1 is LNHDA and CDR2 is SQIVND (reference sequence). This CDR3 has 14 amino acids. This CDR3 reads CASQLNLSGNTIYF. The CDR3 DNA reads TGTGCCAGTCAGCTTAACCTCTCTGGAAACACCATATATTTT. Full variable domain (outside the CDR3, taken from reference TRBV19 and TRBJ1-3): DGGITQSPKYLFRKEGQNVTLSCEQNLNHDAMYWYRQDPGQGLRLIYYSQIVNDFQKGDIAEGYSVSREKKESFPLTVTSAQKNPTAFYLCASQLNLSGNTIYFGEGSWLTVV.

The rearrangement uses TRBV24-1 and TRBJ1-5; D is undetermined. Germline CDR1 and CDR2: KGHDR and SFDVKD. The CDR3 consists of 14 residues. Trimming removed 2 bases from V and 4 bases from J, with 8 bases in between. The CDR3 loop is CATSDSHGNQPQHF. CDR3 sequence (DNA): TGTGCCACCAGTGATTCACATGGAAATCAGCCCCAGCATTTT.

The V call is TRBV7-8, the J call TRBJ1-5; a weak D match, TRBD1 (6 bases). This CDR3 contains 15 residues. V lost 5 bases and J lost 0, with 11 bases in between. Germline lookup yields CDR1 SGHVS and CDR2 FQNEAQ. CDR3 in amino acids: CASSRTVISNQPQHF. CDR3 nucleotide sequence: TGTGCCAGCAGCAGGACAGTAATTAGCAATCAGCCCCAGCATTTT.

This chain joins TRBV10-2 and TRBJ2-7; 8 bases agree with TRBD2. The germline V gene has CDR1 WSHSY and CDR2 SAAADI. Trimming at V came to 6 bases and at J to 3 bases, leaving 7 bases not matched to a gene. This CDR3 is 14 amino acids long. The CDR3 here is CASRRGRGDYEQYF. The DNA for the CDR3 is TGCGCCAGCAGACGAGGGCGGGGGGACTACGAGCAGTACTTC.

This clone has a handful of counts. At one end, the junction sequence differs from germline, possibly due to a read error. This chain connects TRBV19 to TRBJ1-1; D ambiguous. The CDR3 consists of 13 residues. CDR1 LNHDA and CDR2 SQIVND come from the germline V gene (reference sequence). The DNA for the CDR3 is TGTGCCAGTAGTATCCGTGAGAACCCTGAAGCTTTCTTT. It yields the protein CASSIRENPEAFF.

J is TRBJ2-5 and V is TRBV15, with 11 bases matching TRBD2. CDR1 LNHNV and CDR2 YYDKDF come from the germline V gene (reference sequence). J lost 5 bases, V lost 7 bases, and 3 bases had no gene match. This CDR3 region has 13 residues. The CDR3 region has the DNA TGTGCCACCACAATAGCGGGAGGGGAGACCCAGTACTTC. It encodes CATTIAGGETQYF.

The V gene is TRBV5-4, the J gene TRBJ2-7, with 7 bases aligning to TRBD2. There are 15 residues in the CDR3. The J segment lost 7 bases and the V segment lost 1 base, leaving 11 bases of the junction unmatched. Germline V lookup: CDR1 SGHNT, CDR2 YYREEE (reference sequence). Written as DNA, the CDR3 is TGTGCCAGCAGCTTGATACGGGAGGCCGCCCGGGAGCAGTACTTC. Translated, it gives CASSLIREAAREQYF.